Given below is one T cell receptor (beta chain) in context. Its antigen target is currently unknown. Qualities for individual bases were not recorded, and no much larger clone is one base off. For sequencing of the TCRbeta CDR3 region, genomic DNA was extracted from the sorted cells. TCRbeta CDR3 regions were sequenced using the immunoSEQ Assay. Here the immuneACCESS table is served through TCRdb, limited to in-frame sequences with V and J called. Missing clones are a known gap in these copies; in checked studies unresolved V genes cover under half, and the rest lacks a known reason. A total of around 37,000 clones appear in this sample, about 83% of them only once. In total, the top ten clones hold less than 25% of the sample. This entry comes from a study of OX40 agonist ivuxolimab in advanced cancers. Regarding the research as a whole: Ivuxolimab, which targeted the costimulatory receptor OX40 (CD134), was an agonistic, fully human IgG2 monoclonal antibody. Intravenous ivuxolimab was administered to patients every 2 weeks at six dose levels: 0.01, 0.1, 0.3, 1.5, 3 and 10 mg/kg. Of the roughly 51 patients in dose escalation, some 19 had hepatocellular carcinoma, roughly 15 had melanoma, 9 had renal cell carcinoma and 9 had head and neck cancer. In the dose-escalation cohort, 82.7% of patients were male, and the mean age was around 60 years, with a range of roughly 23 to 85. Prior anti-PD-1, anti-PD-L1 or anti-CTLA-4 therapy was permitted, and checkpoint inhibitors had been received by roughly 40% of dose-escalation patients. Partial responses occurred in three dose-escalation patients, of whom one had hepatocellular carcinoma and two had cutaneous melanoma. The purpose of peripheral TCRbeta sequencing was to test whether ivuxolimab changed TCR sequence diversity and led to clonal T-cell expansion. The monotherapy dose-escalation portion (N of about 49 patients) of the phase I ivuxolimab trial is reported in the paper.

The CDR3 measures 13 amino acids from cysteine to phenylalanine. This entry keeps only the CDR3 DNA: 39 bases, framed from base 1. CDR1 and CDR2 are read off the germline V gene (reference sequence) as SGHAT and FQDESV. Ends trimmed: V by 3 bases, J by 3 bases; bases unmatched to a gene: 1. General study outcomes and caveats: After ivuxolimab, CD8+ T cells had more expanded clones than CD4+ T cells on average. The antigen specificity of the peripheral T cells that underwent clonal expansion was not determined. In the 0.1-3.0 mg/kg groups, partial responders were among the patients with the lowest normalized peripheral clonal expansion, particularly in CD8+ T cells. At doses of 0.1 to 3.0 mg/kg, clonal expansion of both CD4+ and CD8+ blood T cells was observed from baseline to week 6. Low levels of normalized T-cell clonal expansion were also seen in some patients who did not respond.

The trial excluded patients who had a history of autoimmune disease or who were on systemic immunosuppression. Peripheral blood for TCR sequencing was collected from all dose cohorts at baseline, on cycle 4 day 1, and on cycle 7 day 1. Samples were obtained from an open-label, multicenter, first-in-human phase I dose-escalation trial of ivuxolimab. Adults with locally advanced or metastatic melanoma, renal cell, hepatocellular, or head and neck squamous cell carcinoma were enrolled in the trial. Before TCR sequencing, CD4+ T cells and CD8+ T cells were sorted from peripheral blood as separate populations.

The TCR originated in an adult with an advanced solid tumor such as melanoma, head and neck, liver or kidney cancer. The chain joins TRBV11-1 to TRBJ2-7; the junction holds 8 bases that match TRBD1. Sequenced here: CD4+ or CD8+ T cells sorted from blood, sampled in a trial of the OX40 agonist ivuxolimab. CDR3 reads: CASSFGQGYEQYF. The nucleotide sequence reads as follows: TGTGCCAGCAGCTTCGGACAGGGCTACGAGCAGTACTTC.